Below, 27 T cell receptor beta chains from the same sample are listed, as sequenced in a study of OX40 agonist ivuxolimab in advanced cancers. Sequenced by immunoSEQ multiplex PCR; TCRdb stores in-frame clones only, minus some. The data hold approximately 81,000 clones, with more than 85% observed a single time. This specimen consisted of CD4+ or CD8+ T cells sorted from blood, obtained in a trial of the OX40 agonist ivuxolimab. These receptor sequences come from an adult with an advanced solid tumor such as melanoma, head and neck, liver or kidney cancer.

This chain connects TRBV13 to TRBJ2-3; TRBD1 is a possible D gene (5 bases). The germline CDR1 and CDR2 sequences are PRHDT and FYEKMQ (reference sequence). The CDR3 is made up of 14 amino acids. V lost 5 bases and J lost 7, with 16 bases in between. The CDR3 DNA follows: TGTGCCAGCAGCCCAATTACAGGTTCTCATACGCAGTATTTT. It encodes CASSPITGSHTQYF.

Regarding this clone: The same CDR3 also results from other DNA sequences found in this sample. This chain joins TRBV6-5 and TRBJ1-5; 11 bases fit TRBD1. The CDR3 is 16 residues long. The trim removed 0 bases at V and 7 bases at J, leaving 5 bases unmatched. Germline assignment: CDR1 MNHEY and CDR2 SVGAGI. The chain's CDR3 is CASSYSGTGGNQPQHF. DNA for the CDR3: TGTGCCAGCAGTTACTCGGGGACAGGGGGGAACCAGCCCCAGCATTTT.

The chain links TRBV21-1 to TRBJ2-1. TRBV21-1 is labeled a pseudogene. The CDR3 consists of 13 residues. CDR3 sequence: CASSTQPPREQFF. The CDR3 DNA reads TGTGCCAGCAGCACCCAACCCCCTCGTGAGCAGTTCTTC.

The genes are TRBV6-6 and TRBJ2-7; the D is unclear. The length of the CDR3 is 15 residues. Germline V gene sequence: CDR1 MNHNY, CDR2 SVGAGI (reference sequence). V dropped 7 bases and J dropped 0 bases, with 16 bases sitting between them. CDR3 DNA: TGTGCCAGCACCCACGCGCAGGTCGACTCCTACGAGCAGTACTTC. This gives the protein CASTHAQVDSYEQYF.

This clone was counted a single time. V and J are TRBV27 and TRBJ2-7, with 9 bases that match TRBD1. CDR1 and CDR2 (germline): MNHEY, SMNVEV (reference sequence). The CDR3 consists of 13 residues. Trimming took 5 bases from V and 8 from J; bases not matched to a gene: 7. Written as DNA, the CDR3 is TGTGCCAGCAGTCAGGGACAGGGAACAAAGCAGTACTTC. This sequence encodes CASSQGQGTKQYF.

CDR3 loop: CASSLGLAGNEKLFF. The CDR3 DNA sequence: TGCGCCAGCAGCTTGGGTTTGGCGGGAAATGAAAAACTGTTTTTT. This sequence joins TRBV5-1 and TRBJ1-4; D not certain. Trimming cost V 0 bases and J 5 bases, with 11 bases left between them. The CDR3 is made up of 15 amino acids. In germline, CDR1 is SGHRS, CDR2 YFSETQ.

The chain joins TRBV7-8 to TRBJ1-5; weak D call: TRBD1 (5 bases). CDR3 length: 13 amino acids. Germline assignment: CDR1 SGHVS and CDR2 FQNEAQ. Trimming took off 3 bases at V and 5 bases at J, with 8 bases between the two ends. CDR3 DNA: TGTGCCAGCAGCTTCCGGGGGGATCAGCCCCAGCATTTT. This encodes CASSFRGDQPQHF.

The chain carries TRBV11-3 and TRBJ2-1; D remains unclear. The CDR3 is made up of 14 amino acids. Germline V lookup: CDR1 SGHNT, CDR2 YENEEA. V shed 0 bases and J shed 4 bases, with 7 bases lying between them. CDR3 residues: CASSLDSSYNEQFF. In DNA, the CDR3 is TGTGCCAGCAGCTTAGACAGTTCGTACAATGAGCAGTTCTTC.

The V gene is TRBV18, the J gene TRBJ1-2, with 8 positions matching TRBD1. Germline lookup yields CDR1 KGHSH and CDR2 LQKENI. With V trimmed by 9 bases and J by 3 bases, 6 bases remained unmatched. This CDR3 region has 13 residues. The CDR3 DNA follows: TGTGCCAGTGCTATGGGACAGGACTATGGCTACACCTTC. Translation: CASAMGQDYGYTF.

The chain recombines TRBV7-2 with TRBJ2-1; 13 positions match TRBD2. The germline V gene encodes CDR1 SGHTA and CDR2 FQGNSA. CDR3 length equals 14 residues. J was trimmed by 12 bases and V by 5 bases; bases with no gene match: 7. CDR3 sequence reads: CASSARGLAGRQFF. In nucleotides, the CDR3 is TGTGCCAGCAGCGCCCGGGGACTAGCGGGAAGGCAGTTCTTC.

This rearrangement joins TRBV7-2 to TRBJ1-2, with 8 bases that match TRBD1. CDR1 and CDR2 from the germline V gene are SGHTA and FQGNSA. The CDR3 has 16 amino acids. V dropped 3 bases and J dropped 8; count of bases not matched to a gene: 14. The chain's CDR3 is CASSLQTGAGAGGYTF. The CDR3 DNA reads as TGTGCCAGCAGCTTGCAGACAGGGGCGGGAGCGGGGGGCTACACCTTC.

This clone appeared a single time. The genes are TRBV9 and TRBJ2-1; TRBD1 might be the D (6 bases). Germline V gene sequence: CDR1 SGDLS, CDR2 YYNGEE. This CDR3 is 15 amino acids long. V was trimmed by 3 bases and J by 4 bases, leaving 14 bases between them. The CDR3 DNA reads as TGTGCCAGCAGCGGAGTGGGGGCCCTGTACAATGAGCAGTTCTTC. Translating it yields CASSGVGALYNEQFF.

This chain uses TRBV12-5 with TRBJ1-4; 10 nucleotides line up with TRBD1. After removal of 7 bases from V and 10 bases from J, the junction contained 9 bases not matched to a gene. Per the germline V gene, CDR1 is LGHNT and CDR2 is FRNRAP. This CDR3 is built from 14 residues. The CDR3 reads CASDPGQGGRKLFF. In nucleotides, the CDR3 is TGTGCTAGTGACCCCGGACAGGGGGGGAGAAAACTGTTTTTT.

The chain joins TRBV5-4 to TRBJ1-2, with 8 bases matching TRBD1. The CDR3 spans 14 residues. V lost 4 bases to trimming and J lost 8 bases; unmatched junction nucleotides: 10. Germline loops: CDR1 SGHNT, CDR2 YYREEE (reference sequence). The CDR3 coding sequence is TGTGCCAGCAGCCCGCTCGACAGGGGATGGGGCTACACCTTC. Translating it yields CASSPLDRGWGYTF.

The CDR3 region has the DNA TGCGCCAGCAGCTACAACACAGATACGCAGTATTTT. This translates into CASSYNTDTQYF. V gene TRBV5-1 combines with J gene TRBJ2-3; unclear D gene. The V end was cut by 3 bases, the J end by 2 bases, with 4 bases between. Germline CDR1 reads SGHRS; CDR2 reads YFSETQ. This CDR3 region has 12 residues.

J is TRBJ2-1 and V is TRBV2; D is unclear. Trimming stripped 7 bases from V and 8 bases from J, with 15 bases between. Per germline, CDR1 SNHLY and CDR2 FYNNEI. This CDR3 spans 13 amino acids. CDR3 sequence (DNA): TGTGCCAGCACCGAGCGTGGATTCGATGAGCAGTTCTTC. Protein product: CASTERGFDEQFF.

This clone occurred once. This chain joins TRBV2 and TRBJ2-3, with D hard to call. CDR3 length: 13 amino acids. V was shortened by 0 bases and J by 5 bases, with 6 bases between the two germline ends. In germline, CDR1 is SNHLY, CDR2 FYNNEI. The CDR3 DNA reads TGTGCCAGCAGTGAAGCTAGTGTAGATACGCAGTATTTT. Amino acids: CASSEASVDTQYF.

V is TRBV10-1 and J is TRBJ2-1; D is undetermined. The germline CDR1 and CDR2 sequences are WNHNN and SYGVQD (reference sequence). The ends were cut back, 7 bases at V and 2 bases at J, with 21 bases in the middle. There are 17 residues in the CDR3. CDR3 loop: CASNPPGAPTAYNEQFF. The DNA for the CDR3 is TGCGCCAGCAACCCCCCCGGTGCTCCTACCGCCTACAATGAGCAGTTCTTC.

The chain uses TRBV7-2 and TRBJ2-4, with 12 bases identical to TRBD2. V lost 1 base and J lost 6; bases outside the gene matches: 1. The length of the CDR3 is 15 residues. Germline assignment: CDR1 SGHTA and CDR2 FQGNSA. The CDR3 DNA sequence: TGTGCCAGCAGCTTAGAGACTAGCGGGGGAAACATTCAGTACTTC. This translates into CASSLETSGGNIQYF.

This clone was picked up a small number of times. J is TRBJ1-3 and V is TRBV5-5; D not certain. V was trimmed by 1 base and J by 0 bases, leaving 5 bases between them. The CDR3 spans 14 residues. Germline CDR1 SGHKS, CDR2 YYEKEE (reference sequence). The DNA of the CDR3 is TGTGCCAGCAGCTTGTACAGCTCTGGAAACACCATATATTTT. It encodes CASSLYSSGNTIYF. Full variable domain (rest looked up from reference TRBV5-5 and TRBJ1-3): DAGVTQSPTHLIKTRGQQVTLRCSPISGHKSVSWYQQVLGQGPQFIFQYYEKEERGRGNFPDRFSARQFPNYSSELNVNALLLGDSALYLCASSLYSSGNTIYFGEGSWLTVV.

The J gene is TRBJ2-2, the V gene TRBV21-1; TRBD2 is the table's D call, not checked against the DNA. TRBV21-1 is assigned pseudogene status. The CDR3 loop spans 16 amino acids. CDR3 coding DNA: TGTGCCAGCAGCAAAATCAAGACGGACTTCACCGGGGAGCTGTTTTTT. Protein sequence: CASSKIKTDFTGELFF.

The chain is built from TRBV4-2 and TRBJ2-5; D not certain. The CDR3 has 14 residues. The germline V gene has CDR1 LGHNA and CDR2 YNFKEQ. V lost 1 base to trimming and J lost 3 bases, with 9 bases between them. CDR3 bases: TGTGCCAGCAGCCAAGGGGGTCTCAAAGAGACCCAGTACTTC. This sequence encodes CASSQGGLKETQYF.

The CDR3 bases are TGTGCCAGCAGCCCAGGGGACTACATAAGCACAGATACGCAGTATTTT. It translates to CASSPGDYISTDTQYF. This sequence joins TRBV7-3 and TRBJ2-3; maybe TRBD2 (7 bases). The length of the CDR3 is 16 residues. V was shortened by 5 bases and J by 0 bases, with 15 bases between the two germline ends. Germline loops: CDR1 SGHTA, CDR2 FQGTGA. Full variable domain (rest looked up from reference TRBV7-3 and TRBJ2-3): GAGVSQTPSNKVTEKGKYVELRCDPISGHTALYWYRQSLGQGPEFLIYFQGTGAADDSGLPNDRFFAVRPEGSVSTLKIQRTERGDSAVYLCASSPGDYISTDTQYFGPGTRLTVL.

The chain joins TRBV2 to TRBJ1-4; D is unresolved. The length of the CDR3 is 15 residues. V lost 1 base, J lost 8 bases, and 14 bases lay in between. CDR1 is SNHLY and CDR2 is FYNNEI in the germline V gene. The CDR3 spells CASSEGGGNNEKLFF. CDR3 coding DNA: TGTGCCAGCAGTGAAGGGGGAGGGAATAACGAAAAACTGTTTTTT.

The rearrangement joins TRBV15 to TRBJ1-6, with TRBD1 matching over 9 bases. V lost 0 bases and J lost 7; bases outside the gene matches: 1. The CDR3 extends over 15 amino acids. Germline V lookup: CDR1 LNHNV, CDR2 YYDKDF (reference sequence). Written as DNA, the CDR3 is TGTGCCACCAGCAGAGAGACAGGGGGAAATTCACCCCTCCACTTT. The encoded protein is CATSRETGGNSPLHF.

In its sample, this clone was seen a few times. The V call is TRBV18, the J call TRBJ1-1, with D possibly matching TRBD1 (5 bases). The CDR3 sequence is 14 residues long. Germline CDR1 KGHSH, CDR2 LQKENI. V was trimmed by 6 bases and J by 1 base, leaving 12 bases between them. The CDR3 loop is CASSRRDQNTEAFF. CDR3 coding DNA: TGTGCCAGCTCCCGCAGGGACCAGAACACTGAAGCTTTCTTT.

This rearrangement joins TRBV6-1 to TRBJ2-5; 7 nucleotides line up with TRBD1. CDR3 size: 13 residues. V trimming: 6 bases; J trimming: 4 bases; junction bases outside the gene matches: 5. CDR1 and CDR2 (germline): MNHNS, SASEGT. CDR3 loop: CASSWNRGETQYF. CDR3 DNA: TGTGCCAGCAGCTGGAACAGGGGAGAGACCCAGTACTTC.